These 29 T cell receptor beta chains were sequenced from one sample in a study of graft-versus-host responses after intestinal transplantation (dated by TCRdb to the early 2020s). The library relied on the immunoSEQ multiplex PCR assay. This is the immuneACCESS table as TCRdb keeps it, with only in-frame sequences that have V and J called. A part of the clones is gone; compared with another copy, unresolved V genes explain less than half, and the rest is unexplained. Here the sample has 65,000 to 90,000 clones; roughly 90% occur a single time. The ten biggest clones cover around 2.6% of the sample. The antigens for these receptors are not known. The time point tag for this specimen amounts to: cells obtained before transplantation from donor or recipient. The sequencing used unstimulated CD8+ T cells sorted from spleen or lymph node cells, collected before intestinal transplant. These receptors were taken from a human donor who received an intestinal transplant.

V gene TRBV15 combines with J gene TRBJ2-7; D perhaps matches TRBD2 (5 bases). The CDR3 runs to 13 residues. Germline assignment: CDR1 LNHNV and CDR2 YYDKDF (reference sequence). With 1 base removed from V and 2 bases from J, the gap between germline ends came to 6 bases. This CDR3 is CATSRGRTYEQYF. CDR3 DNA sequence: TGTGCCACCAGCAGAGGGAGGACCTACGAGCAGTACTTC.

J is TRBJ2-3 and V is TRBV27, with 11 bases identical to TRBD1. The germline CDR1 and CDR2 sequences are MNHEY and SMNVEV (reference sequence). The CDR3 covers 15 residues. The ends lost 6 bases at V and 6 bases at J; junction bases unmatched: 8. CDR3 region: CASSPGQGAWDTQYF. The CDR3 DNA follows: TGTGCCAGCAGCCCCGGACAGGGGGCATGGGATACGCAGTATTTT.

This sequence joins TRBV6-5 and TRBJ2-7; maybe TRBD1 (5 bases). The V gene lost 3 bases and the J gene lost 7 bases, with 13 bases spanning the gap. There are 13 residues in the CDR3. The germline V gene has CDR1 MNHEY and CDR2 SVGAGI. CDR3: CASSYPQGLEQYF. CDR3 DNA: TGTGCCAGCAGTTATCCCCAGGGTTTAGAGCAGTACTTC.

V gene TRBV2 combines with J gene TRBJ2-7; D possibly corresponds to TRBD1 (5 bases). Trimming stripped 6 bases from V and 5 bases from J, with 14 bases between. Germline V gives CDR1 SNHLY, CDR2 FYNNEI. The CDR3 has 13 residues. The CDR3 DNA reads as TGTGCCAGCAGCCAATGGGCAGGGAACGAGCAGTACTTC. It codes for CASSQWAGNEQYF.

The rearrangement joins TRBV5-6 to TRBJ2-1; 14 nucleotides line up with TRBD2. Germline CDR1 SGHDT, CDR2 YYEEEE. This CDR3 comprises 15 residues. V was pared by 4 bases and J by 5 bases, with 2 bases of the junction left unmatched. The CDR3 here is CASSAGLAGDNEQFF. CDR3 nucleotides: TGTGCCAGCAGCGCGGGACTAGCGGGGGACAATGAGCAGTTCTTC. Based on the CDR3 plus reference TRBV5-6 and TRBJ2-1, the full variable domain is DAGVTQSPTHLIKTRGQQVTLRCSPKSGHDTVSWYQQALGQGPQFIFQYYEEEERQRGNFPDRFSGHQFPNYSSELNVNALLLGDSALYLCASSAGLAGDNEQFFGPGTRLTVL.

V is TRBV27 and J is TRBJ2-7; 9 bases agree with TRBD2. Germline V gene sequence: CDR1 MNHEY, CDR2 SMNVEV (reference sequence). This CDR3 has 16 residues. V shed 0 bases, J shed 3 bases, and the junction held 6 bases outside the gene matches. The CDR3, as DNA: TGTGCCAGCAGTTTATCCGCGAGCGGGGGGTTCTACGAGCAGTACTTC. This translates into CASSLSASGGFYEQYF.

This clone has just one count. CDR3 in amino acids: CATSGARDRVLNEQFF. The DNA for the CDR3 is TGTGCCACCAGCGGAGCCCGGGACAGGGTCTTGAATGAGCAGTTCTTC. V gene TRBV15 combines with J gene TRBJ2-1, with TRBD1 identical over 9 bases. The CDR3 extends over 16 amino acids. In germline, CDR1 is LNHNV, CDR2 YYDKDF (reference sequence). The trim removed 5 bases at V and 7 bases at J, leaving 12 bases unmatched.

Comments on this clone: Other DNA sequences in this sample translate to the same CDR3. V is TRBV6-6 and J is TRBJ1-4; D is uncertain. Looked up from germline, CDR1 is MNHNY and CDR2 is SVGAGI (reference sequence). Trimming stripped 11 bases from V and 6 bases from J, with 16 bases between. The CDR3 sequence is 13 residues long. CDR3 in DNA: TGTGCCGGGAACCGGGAGTGGGATGAAAAACTGTTTTTT. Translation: CAGNREWDEKLFF.

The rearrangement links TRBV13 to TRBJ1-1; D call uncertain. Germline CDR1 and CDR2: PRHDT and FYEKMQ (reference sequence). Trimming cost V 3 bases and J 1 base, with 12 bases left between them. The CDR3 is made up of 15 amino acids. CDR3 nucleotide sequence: TGTGCCAGCAGCTTGGGAGGAAGCGGGAACACTGAAGCTTTCTTT. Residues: CASSLGGSGNTEAFF.

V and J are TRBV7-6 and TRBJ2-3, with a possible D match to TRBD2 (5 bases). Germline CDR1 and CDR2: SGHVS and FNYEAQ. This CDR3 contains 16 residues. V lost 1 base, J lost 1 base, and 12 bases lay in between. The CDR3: CASSLGAGQGTDTQYF. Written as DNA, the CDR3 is TGTGCCAGCAGCTTAGGTGCGGGCCAAGGCACAGATACGCAGTATTTT. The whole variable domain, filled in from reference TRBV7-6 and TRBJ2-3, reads GAGVSQSPRYKVTKRGQDVALRCDPISGHVSLYWYRQALGQGPEFLTYFNYEAQQDKSGLPNDRFSAERPEGSISTLTIQRTEQRDSAMYRCASSLGAGQGTDTQYFGPGTRLTVL.

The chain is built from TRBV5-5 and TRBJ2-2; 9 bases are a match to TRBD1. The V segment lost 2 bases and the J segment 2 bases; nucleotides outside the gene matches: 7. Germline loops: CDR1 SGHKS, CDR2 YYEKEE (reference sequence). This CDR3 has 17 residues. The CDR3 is CASSLNPGQGNTGELFF. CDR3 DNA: TGTGCCAGCAGCTTAAACCCGGGACAGGGCAACACCGGGGAGCTGTTTTTT.

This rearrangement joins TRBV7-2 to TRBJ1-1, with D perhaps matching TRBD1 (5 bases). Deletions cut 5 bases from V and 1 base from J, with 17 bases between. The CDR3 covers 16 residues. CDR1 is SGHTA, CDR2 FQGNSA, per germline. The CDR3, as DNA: TGTGCCAGCAGCCTTTCACCCGGGACTCCGAACACTGAAGCTTTCTTT. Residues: CASSLSPGTPNTEAFF.

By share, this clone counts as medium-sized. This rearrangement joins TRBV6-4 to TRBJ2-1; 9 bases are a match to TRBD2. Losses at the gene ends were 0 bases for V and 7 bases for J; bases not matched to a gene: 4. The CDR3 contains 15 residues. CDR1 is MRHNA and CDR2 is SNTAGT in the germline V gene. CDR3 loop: CASSDSAGGPNEQFF. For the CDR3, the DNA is TGTGCCAGCAGTGACTCCGCGGGAGGGCCGAATGAGCAGTTCTTC.

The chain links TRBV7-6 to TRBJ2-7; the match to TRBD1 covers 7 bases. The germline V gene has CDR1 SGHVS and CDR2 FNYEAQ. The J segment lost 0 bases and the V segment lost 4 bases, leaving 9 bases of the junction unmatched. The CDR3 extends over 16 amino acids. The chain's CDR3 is CASSYGMGQSSYEQYF. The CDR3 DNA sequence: TGTGCCAGCAGCTACGGGATGGGACAGTCCTCCTACGAGCAGTACTTC.

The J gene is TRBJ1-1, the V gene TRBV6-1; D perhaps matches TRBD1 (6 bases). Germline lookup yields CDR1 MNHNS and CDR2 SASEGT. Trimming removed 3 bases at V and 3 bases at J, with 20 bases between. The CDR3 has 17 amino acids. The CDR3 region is CASSDHRVRYEDTEAFF. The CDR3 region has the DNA TGTGCCAGCAGTGACCACAGGGTTAGGTATGAGGACACTGAAGCTTTCTTT.

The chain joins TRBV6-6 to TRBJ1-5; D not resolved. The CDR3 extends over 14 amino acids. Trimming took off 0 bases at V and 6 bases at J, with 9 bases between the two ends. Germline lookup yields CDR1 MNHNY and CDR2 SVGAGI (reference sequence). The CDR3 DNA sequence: TGTGCCAGCAGTTACTCTGCGGAAGGTCAGCCCCAGCATTTT. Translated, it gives CASSYSAEGQPQHF.

The CDR3 loop reads CASSQEKSGGDGYTF. The CDR3 coding sequence is TGCGCCAGCAGCCAAGAAAAATCGGGAGGTGATGGCTACACCTTC. The V gene is TRBV4-1, the J gene TRBJ1-2, with D unclear. This CDR3 has 15 residues. V shed 0 bases and J shed 6 bases, with 14 bases lying between them. Germline assignment: CDR1 MGHRA and CDR2 YSYEKL.

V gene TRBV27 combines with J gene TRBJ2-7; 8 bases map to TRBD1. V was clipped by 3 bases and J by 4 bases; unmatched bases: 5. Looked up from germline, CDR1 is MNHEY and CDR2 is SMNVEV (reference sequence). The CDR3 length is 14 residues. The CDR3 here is CASSFSGTGYEQYF. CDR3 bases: TGTGCCAGCAGTTTCTCCGGGACAGGTTACGAGCAGTACTTC.

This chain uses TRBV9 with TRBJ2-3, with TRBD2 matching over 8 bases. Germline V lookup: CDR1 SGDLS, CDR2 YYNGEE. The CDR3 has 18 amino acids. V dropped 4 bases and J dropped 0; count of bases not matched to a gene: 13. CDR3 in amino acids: CASSPTGGHISSTDTQYF. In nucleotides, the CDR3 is TGTGCCAGCAGCCCCACGGGGGGGCACATTTCTAGCACAGATACGCAGTATTTT.

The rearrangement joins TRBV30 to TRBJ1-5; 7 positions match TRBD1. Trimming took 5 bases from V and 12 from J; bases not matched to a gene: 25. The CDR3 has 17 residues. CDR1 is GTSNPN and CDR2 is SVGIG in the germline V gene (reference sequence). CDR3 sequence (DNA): TGTGCCTGGCCCTGGGGAGAGGAAGGACAGGTCCGGATACTCCAGCATTTT. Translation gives CAWPWGEEGQVRILQHF.

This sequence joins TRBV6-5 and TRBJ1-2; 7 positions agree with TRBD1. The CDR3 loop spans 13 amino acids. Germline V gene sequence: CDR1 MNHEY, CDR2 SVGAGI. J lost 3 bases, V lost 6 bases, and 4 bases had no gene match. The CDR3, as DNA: TGTGCCAGCAGACGGGACAGAGACTATGGCTACACCTTC. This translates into CASRRDRDYGYTF.

Here the CDR3 reads CASSPSGGGAYEQYF. As DNA, the CDR3 is TGTGCCAGTAGCCCTTCCGGAGGGGGCGCGTACGAGCAGTACTTC. V is TRBV19 and J is TRBJ2-7; TRBD1 might be the D (7 bases). Germline assignment: CDR1 LNHDA and CDR2 SQIVND (reference sequence). CDR3 length equals 15 residues. V was trimmed by 6 bases and J by 4 bases, leaving 19 bases between them. Filled out from reference TRBV19 and TRBJ2-7, the complete variable domain reads DGGITQSPKYLFRKEGQNVTLSCEQNLNHDAMYWYRQDPGQGLRLIYYSQIVNDFQKGDIAEGYSVSREKKESFPLTVTSAQKNPTAFYLCASSPSGGGAYEQYFGPGTRLTVT.

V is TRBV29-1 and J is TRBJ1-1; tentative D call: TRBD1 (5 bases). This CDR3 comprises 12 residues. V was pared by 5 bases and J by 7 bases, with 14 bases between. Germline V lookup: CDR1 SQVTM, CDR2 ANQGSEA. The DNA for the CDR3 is TGCAGCGTTATTGGGGACGGGGGTGAAGCTTTCTTT. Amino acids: CSVIGDGGEAFF.

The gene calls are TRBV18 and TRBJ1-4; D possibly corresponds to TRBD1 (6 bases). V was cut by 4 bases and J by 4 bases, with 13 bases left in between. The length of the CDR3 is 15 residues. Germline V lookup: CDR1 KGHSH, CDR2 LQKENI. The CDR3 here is CASSLLGACNEKLFF. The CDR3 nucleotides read TGTGCCAGCTCACTGCTGGGGGCTTGTAATGAAAAACTGTTTTTT.

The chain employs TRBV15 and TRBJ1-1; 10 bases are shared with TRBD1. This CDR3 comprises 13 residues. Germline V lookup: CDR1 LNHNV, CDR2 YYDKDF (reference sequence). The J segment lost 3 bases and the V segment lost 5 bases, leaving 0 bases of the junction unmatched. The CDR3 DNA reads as TGTGCCACCAGCGGGACAGGGGACACTGAAGCTTTCTTT. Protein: CATSGTGDTEAFF.

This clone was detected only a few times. Here the CDR3 reads CASSLNGHHYEQYF. In DNA form, the CDR3 reads TGTGCCAGTAGTCTAAACGGACATCATTACGAGCAGTACTTC. This chain connects TRBV19 to TRBJ2-7, with D perhaps TRBD1 (5 bases). This CDR3 is built from 14 residues. Looked up from germline, CDR1 is LNHDA and CDR2 is SQIVND (reference sequence). The ends were cut back, 5 bases at V and 4 bases at J, with 15 bases in the middle.

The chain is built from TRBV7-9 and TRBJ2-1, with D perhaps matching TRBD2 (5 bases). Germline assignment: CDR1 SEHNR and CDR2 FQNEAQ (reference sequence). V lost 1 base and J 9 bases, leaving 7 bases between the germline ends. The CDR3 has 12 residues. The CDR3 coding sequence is TGTGCCAGCAGCTTAGGTCGGGGTGAGCAGTTCTTC. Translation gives CASSLGRGEQFF. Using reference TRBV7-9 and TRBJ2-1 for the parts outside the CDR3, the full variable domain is DTGVSQNPRHKITKRGQNVTFRCDPISEHNRLYWYRQTLGQGPEFLTYFQNEAQLEKSRLLSDRFSAERPKGSFSTLEIQRTEQGDSAMYLCASSLGRGEQFFGPGTRLTVL.

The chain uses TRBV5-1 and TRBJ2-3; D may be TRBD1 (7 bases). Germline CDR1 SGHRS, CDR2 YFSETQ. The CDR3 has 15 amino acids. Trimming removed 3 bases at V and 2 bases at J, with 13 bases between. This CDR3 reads CASSWRGRNTDTQYF. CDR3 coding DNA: TGCGCCAGCAGCTGGAGGGGGCGAAACACAGATACGCAGTATTTT.

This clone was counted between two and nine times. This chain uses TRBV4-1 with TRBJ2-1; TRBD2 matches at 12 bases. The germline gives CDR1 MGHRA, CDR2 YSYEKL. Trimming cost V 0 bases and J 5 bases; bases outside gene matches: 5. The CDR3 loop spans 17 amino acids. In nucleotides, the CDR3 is TGCGCCAGCAGCCAAGAGGCGACTAGCGGGAGACACAATGAGCAGTTCTTC. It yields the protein CASSQEATSGRHNEQFF.